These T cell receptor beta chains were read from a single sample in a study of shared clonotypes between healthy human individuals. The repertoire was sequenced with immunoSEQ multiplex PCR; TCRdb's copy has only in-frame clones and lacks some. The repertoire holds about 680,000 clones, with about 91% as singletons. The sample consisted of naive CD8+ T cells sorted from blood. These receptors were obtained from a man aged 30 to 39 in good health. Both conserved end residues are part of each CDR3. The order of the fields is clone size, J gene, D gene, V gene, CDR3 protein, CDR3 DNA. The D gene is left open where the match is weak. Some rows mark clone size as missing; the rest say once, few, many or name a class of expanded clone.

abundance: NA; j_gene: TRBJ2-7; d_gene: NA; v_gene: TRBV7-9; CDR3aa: CASSSGRRGVDSEQYF; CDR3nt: TGTGCCAGCAGCTCAGGCCGGCGGGGTGTAGATTCCGAGCAGTACTTC
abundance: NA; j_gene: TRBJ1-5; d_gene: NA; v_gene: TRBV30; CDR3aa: CAWSVQGVPPQHF; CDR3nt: TGTGCCTGGAGTGTACAGGGCGTCCCGCCCCAGCATTTT
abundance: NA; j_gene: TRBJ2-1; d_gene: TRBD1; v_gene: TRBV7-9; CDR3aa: CASSLPAGTGANDEQFF; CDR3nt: TGTGCCAGCAGCTTGCCAGCCGGGACAGGGGCGAATGATGAGCAGTTCTTC
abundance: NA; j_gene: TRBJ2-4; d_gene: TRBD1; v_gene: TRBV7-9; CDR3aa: CASSVTLGQTEKNIQYF; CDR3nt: TGTGCCAGCAGCGTTACCCTGGGACAGACGGAGAAAAACATTCAGTACTTC
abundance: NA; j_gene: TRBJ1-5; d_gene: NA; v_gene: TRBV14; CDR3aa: CASAPGFNQPQHF; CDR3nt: TGTGCCAGCGCCCCGGGGTTCAATCAGCCCCAGCATTTT
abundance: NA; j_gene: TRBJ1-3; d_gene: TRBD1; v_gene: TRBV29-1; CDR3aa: CSVDRDRDLRNTIYF; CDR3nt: TGCAGCGTCGATAGAGACAGGGACTTAAGAAACACCATATATTTT
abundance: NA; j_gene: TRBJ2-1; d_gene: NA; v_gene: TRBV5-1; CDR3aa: CASSLERGSENEVMSYIYNEQFF; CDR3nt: TGCGCCAGCAGCTTGGAACGGGGTAGCGAGAACGAAGTGATGTCGTATATATACAATGAGCAGTTCTTC
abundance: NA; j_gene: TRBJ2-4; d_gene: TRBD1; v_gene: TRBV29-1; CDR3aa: CSVFTGTGTGGAKNIQYF; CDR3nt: TGCAGCGTTTTCACCGGGACAGGGACGGGGGGAGCCAAAAACATTCAGTACTTC
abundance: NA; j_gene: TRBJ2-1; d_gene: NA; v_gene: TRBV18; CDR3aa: CASSPLPGAYNEQFF; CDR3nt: TGTGCCAGCTCACCACTTCCGGGAGCGTACAATGAGCAGTTCTTC
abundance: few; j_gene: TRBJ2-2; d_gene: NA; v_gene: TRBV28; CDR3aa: CASSLGVSEFGELFF; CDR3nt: TGTGCCAGCAGTTTAGGCGTCAGCGAATTCGGGGAGCTGTTTTTT
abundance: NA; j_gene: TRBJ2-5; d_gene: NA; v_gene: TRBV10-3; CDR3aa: CAISAPEDSGQETQYF; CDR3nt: TGTGCCATCAGTGCGCCCGAGGATAGCGGTCAAGAGACCCAGTACTTC
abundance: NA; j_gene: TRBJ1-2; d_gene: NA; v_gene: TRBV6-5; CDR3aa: CASNPGYGYTF; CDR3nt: TGTGCCAGCAACCCAGGTTATGGCTACACCTTC
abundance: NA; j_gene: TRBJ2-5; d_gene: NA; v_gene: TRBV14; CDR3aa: CASSRVADRETQYF; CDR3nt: TGTGCCAGCAGCCGTGTAGCGGATAGGGAGACCCAGTACTTC
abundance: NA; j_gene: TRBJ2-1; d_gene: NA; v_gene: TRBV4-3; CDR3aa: CASSLYLRGGNEQFF; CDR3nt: TGCGCCAGCAGCCTATACCTCAGAGGGGGCAATGAGCAGTTCTTC
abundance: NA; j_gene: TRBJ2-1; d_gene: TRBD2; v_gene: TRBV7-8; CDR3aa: CASSLSGRRYNEQFF; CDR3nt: TGTGCCAGCAGCCTCAGCGGGAGGAGGTACAATGAGCAGTTCTTC
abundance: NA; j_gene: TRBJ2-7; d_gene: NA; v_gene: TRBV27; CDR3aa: CASSNGRGEQYF; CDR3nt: TGTGCCAGCAGTAATGGGCGGGGAGAGCAGTACTTC